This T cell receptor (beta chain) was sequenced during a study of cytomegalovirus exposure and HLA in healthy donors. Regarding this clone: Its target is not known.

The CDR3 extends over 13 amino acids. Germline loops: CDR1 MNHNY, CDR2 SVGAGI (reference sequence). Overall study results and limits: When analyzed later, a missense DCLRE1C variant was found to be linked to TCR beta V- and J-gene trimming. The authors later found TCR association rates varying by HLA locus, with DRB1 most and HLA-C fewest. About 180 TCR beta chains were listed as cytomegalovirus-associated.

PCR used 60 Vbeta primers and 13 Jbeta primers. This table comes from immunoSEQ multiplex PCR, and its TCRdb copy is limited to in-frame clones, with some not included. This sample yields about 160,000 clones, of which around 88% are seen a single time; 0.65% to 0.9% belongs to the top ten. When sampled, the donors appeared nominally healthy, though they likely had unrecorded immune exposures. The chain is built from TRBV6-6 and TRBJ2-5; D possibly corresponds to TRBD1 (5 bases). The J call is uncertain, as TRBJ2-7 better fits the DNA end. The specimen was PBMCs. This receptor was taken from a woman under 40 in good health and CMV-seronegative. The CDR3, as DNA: TGTGCCAGCAGTTCTACAGGTTTCTACGAGCAGTACTTC. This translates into CASSSTGFYEQYF.